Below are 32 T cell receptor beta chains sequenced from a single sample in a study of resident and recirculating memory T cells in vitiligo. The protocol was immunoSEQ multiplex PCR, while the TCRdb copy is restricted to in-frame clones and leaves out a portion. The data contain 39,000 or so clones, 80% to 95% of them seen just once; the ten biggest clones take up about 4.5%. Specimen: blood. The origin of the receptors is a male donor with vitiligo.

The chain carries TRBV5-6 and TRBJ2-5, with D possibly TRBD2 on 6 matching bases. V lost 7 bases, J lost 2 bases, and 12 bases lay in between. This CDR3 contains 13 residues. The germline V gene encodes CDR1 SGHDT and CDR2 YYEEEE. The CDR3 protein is CASAAGIQETQYF. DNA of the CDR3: TGTGCCAGCGCTGCGGGGATACAAGAGACCCAGTACTTC.

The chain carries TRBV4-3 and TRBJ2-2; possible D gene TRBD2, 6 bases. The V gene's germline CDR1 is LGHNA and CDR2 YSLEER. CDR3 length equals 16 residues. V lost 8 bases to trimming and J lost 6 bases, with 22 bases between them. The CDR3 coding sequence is TGCGCCAGCCGGAGGGGACGGGACGGCCACGCCGGGGAGCTGTTTTTT. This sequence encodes CASRRGRDGHAGELFF.

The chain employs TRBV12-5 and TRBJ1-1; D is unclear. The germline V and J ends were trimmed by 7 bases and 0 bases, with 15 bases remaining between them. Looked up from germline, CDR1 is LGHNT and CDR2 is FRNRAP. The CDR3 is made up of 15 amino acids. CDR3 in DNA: TGTGCTAGTGCCCAGCCAGGCAAACTGAACACTGAAGCTTTCTTT. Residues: CASAQPGKLNTEAFF.

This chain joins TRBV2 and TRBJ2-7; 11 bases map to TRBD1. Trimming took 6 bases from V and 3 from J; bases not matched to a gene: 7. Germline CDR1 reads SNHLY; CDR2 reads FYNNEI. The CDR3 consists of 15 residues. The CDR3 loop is CASRGTGGNVYEQYF. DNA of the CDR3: TGTGCCAGCAGGGGGACAGGGGGGAACGTCTACGAGCAGTACTTC.

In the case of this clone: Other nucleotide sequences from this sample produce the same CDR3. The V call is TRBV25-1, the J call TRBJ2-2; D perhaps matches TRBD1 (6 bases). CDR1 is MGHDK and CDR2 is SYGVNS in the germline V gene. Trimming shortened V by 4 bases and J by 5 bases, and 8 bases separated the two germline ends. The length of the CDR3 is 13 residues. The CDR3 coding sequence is TGTGCCAGCAGTGGCACAGGGACCGGGGAGCTGTTTTTT. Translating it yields CASSGTGTGELFF. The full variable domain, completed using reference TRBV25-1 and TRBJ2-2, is EADIYQTPRYLVIGTGKKITLECSQTMGHDKMYWYQQDPGMELHLIHYSYGVNSTEKGDLSSESTVSRIRTEHFPLTLESARPSHTSQYLCASSGTGTGELFFGEGSRLTVL.

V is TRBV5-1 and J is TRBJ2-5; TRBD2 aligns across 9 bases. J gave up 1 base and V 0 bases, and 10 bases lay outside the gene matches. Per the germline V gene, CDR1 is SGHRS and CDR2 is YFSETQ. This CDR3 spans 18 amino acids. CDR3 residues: CASSLVGSGGTLQETQYF. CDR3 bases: TGCGCCAGCAGCTTGGTCGGGAGCGGGGGGACCCTCCAAGAGACCCAGTACTTC.

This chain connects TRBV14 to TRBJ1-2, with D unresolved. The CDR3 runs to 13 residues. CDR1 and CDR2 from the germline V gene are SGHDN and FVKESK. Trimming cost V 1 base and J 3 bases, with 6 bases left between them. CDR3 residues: CASSQGRYYGYTF. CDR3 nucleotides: TGTGCCAGCAGCCAAGGCCGGTACTATGGCTACACCTTC.

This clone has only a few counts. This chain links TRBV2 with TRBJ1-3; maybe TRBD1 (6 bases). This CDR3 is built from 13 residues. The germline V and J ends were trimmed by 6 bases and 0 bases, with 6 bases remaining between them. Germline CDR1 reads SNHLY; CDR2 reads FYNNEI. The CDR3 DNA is TGTGCCAGCAGCAGGGGCTCTGGAAACACCATATATTTT. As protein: CASSRGSGNTIYF.

CDR3 region: CASSSQAGGNEKLFF. The DNA for the CDR3 is TGTGCCAGCAGCTCGCAAGCGGGGGGGAATGAAAAACTGTTTTTT. This chain uses TRBV7-6 with TRBJ1-4; maybe TRBD1 (5 bases). This CDR3 has 15 amino acids. Germline CDR1 is SGHVS and CDR2 is FNYEAQ. With 4 bases removed from V and 5 bases from J, the gap between germline ends came to 14 bases.

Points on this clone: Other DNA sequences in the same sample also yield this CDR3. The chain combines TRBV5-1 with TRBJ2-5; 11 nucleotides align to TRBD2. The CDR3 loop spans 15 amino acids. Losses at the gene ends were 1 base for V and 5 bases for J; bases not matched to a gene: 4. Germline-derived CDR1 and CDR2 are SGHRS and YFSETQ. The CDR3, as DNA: TGCGCCAGCAGCTTGCTAGCGGGGGGTCAGGAGACCCAGTACTTC. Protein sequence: CASSLLAGGQETQYF.

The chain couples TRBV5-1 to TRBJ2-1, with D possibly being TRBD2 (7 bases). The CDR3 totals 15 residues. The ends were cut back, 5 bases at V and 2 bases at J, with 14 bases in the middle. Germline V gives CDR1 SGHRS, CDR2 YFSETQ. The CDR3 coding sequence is TGCGCCAGCAGGAGGAGGGGGGGCACCTACAATGAGCAGTTCTTC. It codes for CASRRRGGTYNEQFF. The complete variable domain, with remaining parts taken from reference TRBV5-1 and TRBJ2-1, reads KAGVTQTPRYLIKTRGQQVTLSCSPISGHRSVSWYQQTPGQGLQFLFEYFSETQRNKGNFPGRFSGRQFSNSRSEMNVSTLELGDSALYLCASRRRGGTYNEQFFGPGTRLTVL.

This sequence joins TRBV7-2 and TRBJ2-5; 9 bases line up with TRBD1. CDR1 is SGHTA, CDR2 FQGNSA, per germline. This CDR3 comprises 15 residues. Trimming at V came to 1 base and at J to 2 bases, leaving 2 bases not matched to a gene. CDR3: CASSLGGQGQETQYF. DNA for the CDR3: TGTGCCAGCAGCTTAGGAGGACAGGGGCAAGAGACCCAGTACTTC.

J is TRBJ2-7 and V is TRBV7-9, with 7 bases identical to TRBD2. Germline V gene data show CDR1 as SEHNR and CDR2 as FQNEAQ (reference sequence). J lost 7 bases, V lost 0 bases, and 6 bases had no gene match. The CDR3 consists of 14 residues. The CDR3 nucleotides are TGTGCCAGCAGCTTAGCTTCCAGCGGGGAAGAGCAGTACTTC. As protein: CASSLASSGEEQYF.

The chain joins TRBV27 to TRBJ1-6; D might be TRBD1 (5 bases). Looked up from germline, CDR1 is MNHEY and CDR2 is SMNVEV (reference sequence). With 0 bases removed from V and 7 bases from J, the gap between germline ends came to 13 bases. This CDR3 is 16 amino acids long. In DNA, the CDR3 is TGTGCCAGCAGTTTATCGTTTGGACATTACAATTCACCCCTCCACTTT. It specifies CASSLSFGHYNSPLHF.

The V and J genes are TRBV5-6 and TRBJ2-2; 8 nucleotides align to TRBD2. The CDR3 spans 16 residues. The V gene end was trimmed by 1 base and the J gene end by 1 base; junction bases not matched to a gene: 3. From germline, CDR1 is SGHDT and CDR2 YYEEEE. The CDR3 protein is CASSLPSGGNTGELFF. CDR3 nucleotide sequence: TGTGCCAGCAGCTTGCCCAGCGGGGGGAACACCGGGGAGCTGTTTTTT. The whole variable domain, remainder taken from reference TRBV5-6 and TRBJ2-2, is DAGVTQSPTHLIKTRGQQVTLRCSPKSGHDTVSWYQQALGQGPQFIFQYYEEEERQRGNFPDRFSGHQFPNYSSELNVNALLLGDSALYLCASSLPSGGNTGELFFGEGSRLTVL.

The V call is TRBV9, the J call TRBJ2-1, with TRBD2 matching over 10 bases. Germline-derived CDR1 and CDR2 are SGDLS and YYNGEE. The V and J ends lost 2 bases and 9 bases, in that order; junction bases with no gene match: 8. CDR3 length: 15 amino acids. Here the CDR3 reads CASSVERGGFGEQFF. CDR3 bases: TGTGCCAGCAGCGTCGAGCGGGGGGGTTTTGGTGAGCAGTTCTTC.

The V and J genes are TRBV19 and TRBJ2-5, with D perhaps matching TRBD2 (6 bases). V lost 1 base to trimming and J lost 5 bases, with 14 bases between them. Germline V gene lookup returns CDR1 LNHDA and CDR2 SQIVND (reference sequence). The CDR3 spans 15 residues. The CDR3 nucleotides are TGTGCCAGTAGTATAGCCGTGGGGGGTGCGGAGACCCAGTACTTC. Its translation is CASSIAVGGAETQYF.

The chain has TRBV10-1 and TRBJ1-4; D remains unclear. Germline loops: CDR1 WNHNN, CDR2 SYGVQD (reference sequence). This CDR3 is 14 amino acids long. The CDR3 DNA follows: TGCGCGGAACACGGCGAGGGAAGTTACGAAAAACTGTTTTTT. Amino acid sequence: CAEHGEGSYEKLFF.

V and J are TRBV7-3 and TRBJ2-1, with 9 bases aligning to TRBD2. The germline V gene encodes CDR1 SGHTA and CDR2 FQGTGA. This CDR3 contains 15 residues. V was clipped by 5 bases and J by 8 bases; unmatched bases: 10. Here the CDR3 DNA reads TGTGCCAGCAGCGCACGTGTGGCGGGGGGGCATGAGCAGTTCTTC. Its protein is CASSARVAGGHEQFF.

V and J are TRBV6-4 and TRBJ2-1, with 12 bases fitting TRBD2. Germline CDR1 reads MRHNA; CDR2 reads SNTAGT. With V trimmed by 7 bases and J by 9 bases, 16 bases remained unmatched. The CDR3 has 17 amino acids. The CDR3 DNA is TGTGCCAGCATTGAAACCCCCCTAGCGGGGGGGCGGGTTGAGCAGTTCTTC. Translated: CASIETPLAGGRVEQFF.

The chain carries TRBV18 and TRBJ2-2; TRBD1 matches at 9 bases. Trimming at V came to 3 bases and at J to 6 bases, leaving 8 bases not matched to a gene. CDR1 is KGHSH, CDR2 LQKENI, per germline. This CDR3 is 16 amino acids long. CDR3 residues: CASSPLSQGAAGELFF. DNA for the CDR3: TGTGCCAGCTCACCCCTGTCACAGGGGGCGGCCGGGGAGCTGTTTTTT.

As DNA, the CDR3 is TGTGCCAGCAGCCTGACTAGTAGAGAGCAGTACTTC. Amino acids: CASSLTSREQYF. The chain couples TRBV6-6 to TRBJ2-7, with D possibly matching TRBD2 (6 bases). V was pared by 6 bases and J by 7 bases, with 13 bases between. This CDR3 spans 12 amino acids. Germline values: CDR1 MNHNY, CDR2 SVGAGI (reference sequence).

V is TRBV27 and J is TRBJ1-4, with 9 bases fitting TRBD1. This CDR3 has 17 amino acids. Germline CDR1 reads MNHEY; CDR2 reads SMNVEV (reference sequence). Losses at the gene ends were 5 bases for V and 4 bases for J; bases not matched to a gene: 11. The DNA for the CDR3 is TGTGCCAGCAGTCTCCACAGGGGGCGGCAAATTAATGAAAAACTGTTTTTT. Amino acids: CASSLHRGRQINEKLFF.

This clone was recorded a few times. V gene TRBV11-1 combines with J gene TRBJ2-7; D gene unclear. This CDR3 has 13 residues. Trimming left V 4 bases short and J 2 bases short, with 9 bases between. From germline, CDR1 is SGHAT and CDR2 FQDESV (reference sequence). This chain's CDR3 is CASSSPPAYEQYF. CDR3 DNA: TGTGCCAGCAGCTCTCCCCCCGCCTACGAGCAGTACTTC.

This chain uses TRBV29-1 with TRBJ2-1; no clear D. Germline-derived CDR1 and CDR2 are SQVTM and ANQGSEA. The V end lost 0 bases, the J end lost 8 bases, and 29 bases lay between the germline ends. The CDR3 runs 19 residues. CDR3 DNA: TGCAGCGTTGAAGATCACGATGGCCGGCCGAGATCAGGTCGTCATGAGCAGTTCTTC. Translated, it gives CSVEDHDGRPRSGRHEQFF.

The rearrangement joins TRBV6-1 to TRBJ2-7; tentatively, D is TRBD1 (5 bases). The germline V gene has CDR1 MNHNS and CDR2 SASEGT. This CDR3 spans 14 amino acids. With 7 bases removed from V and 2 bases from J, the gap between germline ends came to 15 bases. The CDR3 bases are TGTGCCAGCATAGGACAAGGGCGAACCTACGAGCAGTACTTC. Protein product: CASIGQGRTYEQYF.

The CDR3 DNA reads as TGCAGCGTTGAGTCCGGGACAGGCTTCTCCGGGTATGGCTACACCTTC. The encoded protein is CSVESGTGFSGYGYTF. The chain couples TRBV29-1 to TRBJ1-2; 8 bases fit TRBD1. The junction had 14 bases not matched to a gene; V was cut back by 3 bases and J by 5 bases. Germline V gene data show CDR1 as SQVTM and CDR2 as ANQGSEA. CDR3 length equals 16 residues.

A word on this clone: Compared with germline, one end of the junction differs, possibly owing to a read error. The CDR3 bases are TGTGCCAGCTCACAACTTCCCGGACAGGAATTTGTCTTC. It specifies CASSQLPGQEFVF. This chain links TRBV18 with TRBJ2-1; 7 bases align to TRBD1. CDR3 size: 13 residues. Germline V gives CDR1 KGHSH, CDR2 LQKENI.

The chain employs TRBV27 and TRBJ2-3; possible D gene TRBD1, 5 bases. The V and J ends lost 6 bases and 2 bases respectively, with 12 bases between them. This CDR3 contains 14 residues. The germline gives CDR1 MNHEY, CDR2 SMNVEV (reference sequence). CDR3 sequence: CASRRQSFTDTQYF. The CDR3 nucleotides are TGTGCCAGCAGACGACAGTCCTTCACAGATACGCAGTATTTT.

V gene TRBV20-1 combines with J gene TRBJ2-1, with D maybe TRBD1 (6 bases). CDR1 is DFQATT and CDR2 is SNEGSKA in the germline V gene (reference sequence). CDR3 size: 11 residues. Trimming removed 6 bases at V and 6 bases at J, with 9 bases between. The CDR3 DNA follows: TGCAGTGCGGAAGGGGGCAATGAGCAGTTCTTC. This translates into CSAEGGNEQFF.

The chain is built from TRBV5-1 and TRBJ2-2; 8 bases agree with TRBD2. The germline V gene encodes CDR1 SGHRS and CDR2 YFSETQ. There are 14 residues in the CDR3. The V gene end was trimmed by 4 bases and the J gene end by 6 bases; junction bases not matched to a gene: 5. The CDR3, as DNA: TGCGCCAGCAGCCCGGGGGGGGGCTCCGGGGAGCTGTTTTTT. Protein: CASSPGGGSGELFF. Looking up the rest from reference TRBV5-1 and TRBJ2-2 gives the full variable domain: KAGVTQTPRYLIKTRGQQVTLSCSPISGHRSVSWYQQTPGQGLQFLFEYFSETQRNKGNFPGRFSGRQFSNSRSEMNVSTLELGDSALYLCASSPGGGSGELFFGEGSRLTVL.

CDR3 residues: CAWSVLGSLLGSPLHF. The CDR3 DNA reads as TGTGCCTGGAGTGTACTAGGCAGCCTATTGGGTTCACCCCTCCACTTT. The rearrangement joins TRBV30 to TRBJ1-6; no clear D. Germline CDR1 reads GTSNPN; CDR2 reads SVGIG (reference sequence). Deletions cut 0 bases from V and 9 bases from J, with 18 bases between. The CDR3 extends over 16 amino acids.